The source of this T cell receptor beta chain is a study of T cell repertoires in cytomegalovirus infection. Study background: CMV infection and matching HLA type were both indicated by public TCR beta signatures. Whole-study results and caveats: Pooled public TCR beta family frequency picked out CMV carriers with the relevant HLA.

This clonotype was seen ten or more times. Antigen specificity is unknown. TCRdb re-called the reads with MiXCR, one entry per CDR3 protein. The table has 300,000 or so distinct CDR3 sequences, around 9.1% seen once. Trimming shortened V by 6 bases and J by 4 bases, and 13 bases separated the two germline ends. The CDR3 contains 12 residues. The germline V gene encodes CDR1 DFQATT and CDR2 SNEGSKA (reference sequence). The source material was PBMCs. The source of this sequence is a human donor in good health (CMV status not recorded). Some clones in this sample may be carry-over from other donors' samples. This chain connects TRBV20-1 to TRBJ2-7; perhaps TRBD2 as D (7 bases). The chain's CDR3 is CSARRGGYEQYF. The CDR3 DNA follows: TGCAGTGCGAGGAGGGGGGGATACGAGCAGTACTTC.